A single T cell receptor beta chain is shown here with its context. The antigen this receptor binds is unknown. No much larger clone is present one base from it, and per-base qualities are unavailable. From cysteine to phenylalanine, the CDR3 is 15 amino acids long. Of the read, only the CDR3 DNA is kept; its 45 bases are in frame from base 1. From V the trimming removes 5 bases and from J it removes 6 bases, while the gene matches leave 4 bases of the junction unaccounted for. The germline V gene (reference sequence) provides CDR1 MNHEY and CDR2 SMNVEV. The source of the sample is a study of T cell clonotyping in hematopoietic cell transplantation (dated by TCRdb to 2020 to 2022). Study-wide context: A total of 130 or so blood samples were collected in the study from approximately 32 consecutive transplant recipients and their related donors. Recruitment of patients was conducted between late 2015 and January 2017, and follow-up was continued until late 2020 or death. What the work shows at the level of the full study, not this receptor alone: Just a small fraction of recipient repertoires overlapped with donor repertoires, and more than 95% appeared de novo at the given depth. Inverse Simpson Index values from donors and from recipients before transplant predicted broader TCR repertoire diversity after transplant. The sample size was limited, and CD4 and CD8 repertoire contributions could not be separated because cells were not sorted. After transplant, TCR diversity in recipients dropped, and pathologically expanded clonotypes increased progressively from day 30 to day 180.

For TCR beta sequencing, blood samples came from the related transplant donors. Using Nuclei Lysis Solution, genomic DNA was extracted from unfractionated peripheral blood mononuclear cells that were either fresh or cryopreserved. TCR beta CDR3 regions were amplified from genomic DNA with the immunoSEQ assay, a bias-controlled multiplex PCR using V- and J-specific primers. In a second PCR step, the CDR3 amplicons were tagged with a proprietary barcode plus Illumina adapter sequences. CDR3 libraries were sequenced on an Illumina MiSeq instrument. The authors processed their data as follows. Export and quality control were handled in immunoSEQ Analyzer 3.0, while downstream analyses relied on R Bioconductor and Immunarch. Only productive rearrangements in the normalized downsampled data set were used to calculate repertoire metrics. Clonotypes larger than 5 templates in the normalized cohort were defined as pathologically expanded. The Inverse Simpson Index served as the measure of repertoire diversity. To capture all clonotypes, the CMV-specificity analyses were run on the non-normalized data set. The table comes from immuneACCESS by way of TCRdb, which keeps in-frame sequences with V and J called. Part of the clones is missing from these tables; in studies checked, under half for an unresolved V gene and the rest for unknown reasons. V and J calls plus clone size are reproduced from that table; the DNA served to infer D and trimming. The sample table records approximately 20,000 clones; roughly three quarters of these occur just once. The ten largest clones capture over 12% of the sample.

The chain is made from TRBV27 and TRBJ2-1; 13 bases in the junction line up with TRBD2. The sequenced sample was peripheral blood mononuclear cells. The clonotype originates from a man in his 60s in good health. Some clones in this sample may be carry-over from other donors' samples. The sequence in DNA is TGTGCCAGCAGTCCCGGGACTAGCGGGATCAATGAGCAGTTCTTC. This gives the protein CASSPGTSGINEQFF.